This T cell receptor (beta chain) was observed in a study of T cell repertoires in cytomegalovirus infection. About the research overall: Based on public TCR beta signatures, there were indications of CMV infection and of a matching HLA type. Notes on the study in general: Identification of carriers of CMV plus the relevant HLA was performed using cumulative public TCR beta family frequency.

TCRdb processed the reads anew with MiXCR; each CDR3 protein has one entry. The sample contains almost 550,000 distinct CDR3 sequences, 16% of which appear only once. With respect to this clonotype: The antigen is undetermined.

This CDR3 contains 15 residues. Trimming removed 6 bases from V and 2 bases from J, with 16 bases in between. The genes are TRBV12-3 or TRBV12-4 and TRBJ1-2; TRBD1 is a possible D gene (6 bases). This sequence originates from a human donor in good health (CMV status not recorded). Some clones in this sample may be carry-over from other donors' samples. Sequencing was carried out using CD8+ T cells from PBMCs. CDR3 loop: CASSETGTLNYGYTF. The CDR3, as DNA: TGTGCCAGCAGCGAAACCGGGACACTAAACTATGGCTACACCTTC.